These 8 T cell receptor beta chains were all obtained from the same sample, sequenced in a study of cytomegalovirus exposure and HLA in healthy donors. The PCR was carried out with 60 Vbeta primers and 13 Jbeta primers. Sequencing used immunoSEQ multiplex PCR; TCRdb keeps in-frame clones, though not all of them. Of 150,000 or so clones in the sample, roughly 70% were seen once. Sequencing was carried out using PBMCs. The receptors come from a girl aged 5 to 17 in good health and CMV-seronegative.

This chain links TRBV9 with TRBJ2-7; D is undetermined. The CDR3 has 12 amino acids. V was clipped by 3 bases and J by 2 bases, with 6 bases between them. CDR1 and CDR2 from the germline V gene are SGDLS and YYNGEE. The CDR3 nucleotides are TGTGCCAGCAGCGGAGACACCTACGAGCAGTACTTC. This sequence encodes CASSGDTYEQYF.

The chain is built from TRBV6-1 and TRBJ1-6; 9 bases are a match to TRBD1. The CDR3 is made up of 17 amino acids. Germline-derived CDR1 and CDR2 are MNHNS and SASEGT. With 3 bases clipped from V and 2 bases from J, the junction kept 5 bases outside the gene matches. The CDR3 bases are TGTGCCAGCAGTGATCCGAGACAGGGGGCCTATAATTCACCCCTCCACTTT. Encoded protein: CASSDPRQGAYNSPLHF.

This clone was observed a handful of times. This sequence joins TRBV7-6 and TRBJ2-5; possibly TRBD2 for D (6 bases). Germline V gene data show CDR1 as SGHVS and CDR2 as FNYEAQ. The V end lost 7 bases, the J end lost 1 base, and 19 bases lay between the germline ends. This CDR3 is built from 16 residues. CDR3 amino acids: CASTPAGSSPQETQYF. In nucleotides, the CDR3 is TGTGCCAGCACCCCGGCGGGGTCCTCCCCCCAAGAGACCCAGTACTTC.

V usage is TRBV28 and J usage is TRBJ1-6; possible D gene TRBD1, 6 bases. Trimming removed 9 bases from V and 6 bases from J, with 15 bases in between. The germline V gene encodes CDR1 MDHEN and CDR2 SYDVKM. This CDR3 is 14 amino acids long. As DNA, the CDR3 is TGTGCCAGTAAACCAGACAGGCTTAATTCACCCCTCCACTTT. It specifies CASKPDRLNSPLHF.

The CDR3 DNA follows: TGTGCCAGCAGCCAATTAAGGGCGGGGGGCTGGAATGAGCAGTTCTTC. Translation gives CASSQLRAGGWNEQFF. The V and J genes are TRBV4-2 and TRBJ2-1; 8 nucleotides line up with TRBD2. The length of the CDR3 is 16 residues. Germline loops: CDR1 LGHNA, CDR2 YNFKEQ. Germline trimming cut 2 bases from V and 7 bases from J; bases unmatched to any gene: 10.

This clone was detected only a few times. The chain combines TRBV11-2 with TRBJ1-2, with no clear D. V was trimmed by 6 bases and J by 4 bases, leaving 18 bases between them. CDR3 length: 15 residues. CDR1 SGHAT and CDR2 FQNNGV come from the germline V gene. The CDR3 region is CASSHPVSLLYGYTF. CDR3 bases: TGTGCCAGCAGTCATCCGGTTTCCCTGCTCTATGGCTACACCTTC.

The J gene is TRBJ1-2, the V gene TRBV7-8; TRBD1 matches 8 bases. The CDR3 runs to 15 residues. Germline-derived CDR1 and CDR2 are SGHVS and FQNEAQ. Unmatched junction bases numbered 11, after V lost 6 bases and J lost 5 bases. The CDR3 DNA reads TGTGCCAGCAGACCTCAGGGGGCATATTGGTATGGCTACACCTTC. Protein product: CASRPQGAYWYGYTF.

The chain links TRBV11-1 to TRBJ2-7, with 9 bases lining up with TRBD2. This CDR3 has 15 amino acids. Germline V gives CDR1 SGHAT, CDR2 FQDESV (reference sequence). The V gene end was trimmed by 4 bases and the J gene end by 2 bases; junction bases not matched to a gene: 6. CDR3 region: CASSYPRGGAYEQYF. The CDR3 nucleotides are TGTGCCAGCAGCTACCCCCGCGGGGGGGCCTACGAGCAGTACTTC. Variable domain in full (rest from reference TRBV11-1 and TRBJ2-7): EAEVAQSPRYKITEKSQAVAFWCDPISGHATLYWYRQILGQGPELLVQFQDESVVDDSQLPKDRFSAERLKGVDSTLKIQPAELGDSAMYLCASSYPRGGAYEQYFGPGTRLTVT.